These 5 T cell receptor beta chains originate from one sample sequenced in a study of cytomegalovirus exposure and HLA in healthy donors. The PCR contained 60 Vbeta and 13 Jbeta primers. Using immunoSEQ multiplex PCR, the repertoire was profiled, and TCRdb retains in-frame clones only, with some absent. The data hold around 150,000 clones, with roughly 73% observed a single time. The sequenced sample consisted of PBMCs. The receptor set was obtained from a human donor in good health.

The table lists this clone with a few counts. The chain joins TRBV5-6 to TRBJ2-1; possibly TRBD2 for D (6 bases). This CDR3 comprises 14 residues. Germline lookup yields CDR1 SGHDT and CDR2 YYEEEE. Trimming shortened V by 0 bases and J by 7 bases, and 11 bases separated the two germline ends. This CDR3 is CASSLGGETNEQFF. The CDR3, as DNA: TGTGCCAGCAGCTTGGGGGGGGAGACAAATGAGCAGTTCTTC. Full variable domain (outside the CDR3, taken from reference TRBV5-6 and TRBJ2-1): DAGVTQSPTHLIKTRGQQVTLRCSPKSGHDTVSWYQQALGQGPQFIFQYYEEEERQRGNFPDRFSGHQFPNYSSELNVNALLLGDSALYLCASSLGGETNEQFFGPGTRLTVL.

The chain employs TRBV11-3 and TRBJ1-2; D gene ambiguous. Between the trimmed V and J ends, which lost 8 bases and 1 base, there was a span of 8 bases. The CDR3 contains 12 residues. Germline CDR1 is SGHNT and CDR2 is YENEEA. The CDR3 DNA follows: TGTGCCAGCTCCGGAGGTAACTATGGCTACACCTTC. Translation gives CASSGGNYGYTF.

The table lists this clone with a few counts. The V and J genes are TRBV6-5 and TRBJ1-1; 7 bases map to TRBD1. The CDR3 length is 13 residues. J gave up 5 bases and V 8 bases, and 8 bases lay outside the gene matches. Per germline, CDR1 MNHEY and CDR2 SVGAGI. CDR3 in amino acids: CASGYQGGTEAFF. Here the CDR3 DNA reads TGTGCCAGCGGGTACCAGGGGGGTACTGAAGCTTTCTTT.

V gene TRBV2 combines with J gene TRBJ2-1; tentative D call: TRBD2 (5 bases). CDR3 size: 13 residues. The V and J ends lost 6 bases and 9 bases respectively, with 15 bases between them. From germline, CDR1 is SNHLY and CDR2 FYNNEI. The CDR3 here is CASSLGGPGEQFF. The CDR3 DNA sequence: TGTGCCAGCAGCTTAGGCGGGCCGGGTGAGCAGTTCTTC.

V usage is TRBV5-4 and J usage is TRBJ2-7; 10 nucleotides match TRBD1. With V trimmed by 2 bases and J by 7 bases, 15 bases remained unmatched. The CDR3 totals 17 residues. Per germline, CDR1 SGHNT and CDR2 YYREEE (reference sequence). The CDR3, as DNA: TGTGCCAGCAGCTTCTACTTACGCCGGACAGGGGGAGTTGAGCAGTACTTC. It translates to CASSFYLRRTGGVEQYF. The full variable domain, with the rest looked up from reference TRBV5-4 and TRBJ2-7, is ETGVTQSPTHLIKTRGQQVTLRCSSQSGHNTVSWYQQALGQGPQFIFQYYREEENGRGNFPPRFSGLQFPNYSSELNVNALELDDSALYLCASSFYLRRTGGVEQYFGPGTRLTVT.